The following is a T cell receptor (beta chain) sequence with its context. The antigen remains unidentified. Trimming took 2 bases from V and 1 from J, leaving 8 bases between them. From germline, CDR1 is GTSNPN and CDR2 SVGIG (reference sequence). This CDR3 spans 13 amino acids. This specimen comes from a study of blood T cells in healthy people across ages. Overall study results and limits: Bulk PBMC profiling left naive and antigen-experienced comparisons inconclusive.

Investigators took roughly 10 milliliters of peripheral blood from every donor. For the second PCR, which ran for about 7 to 12 cycles, a sample-barcoded 5' primer and a J-beta primer mix were used. Every sample gave at least 3 million paired-end reads containing CDR3. One entry per CDR3 protein, called by TCRdb with MiXCR from the 5' RACE reads. The sample carries roughly 860,000 distinct CDR3 sequences, roughly 60% recorded once. The genes are TRBV30 and TRBJ1-1; no clear D gene. The source of this sequence is a man younger than 40 in good health. Material: blood. The DNA of the CDR3 is TGTGCCTGGAGTACAAACAAGAACACTGAAGCTTTCTTT. Encoded protein: CAWSTNKNTEAFF.